The next 5 T cell receptor beta chains were all read from a single sample in a study of CD8+ T cells in alopecia areata. Treatment of the sample: oral pan-JAK inhibitor, 5-10 mg twice daily. In each case, RNA was isolated and then reverse transcribed into cDNA as the sequencing template. Some clones are missing from TCRdb's copy, which holds only in-frame ones; the method was immunoSEQ multiplex PCR. Of more than 150,000 clones listed, roughly 50% are singletons. The source material was CD8+ T cells sorted from blood, sampled at week 24, from a patient treated with tofacitinib. The receptor set was obtained from a human donor with alopecia areata.

The CDR3 loop is CASYSGQGGIFTEAFF. CDR3 sequence (DNA): TGCGCCAGCTACTCAGGGCAGGGGGGAATTTTCACTGAAGCTTTCTTT. The chain uses TRBV5-1 and TRBJ1-1; 7 bases fit TRBD1. This CDR3 is built from 16 residues. The trim removed 7 bases at V and 4 bases at J, leaving 16 bases unmatched. The V gene's germline CDR1 is SGHRS and CDR2 YFSETQ.

The chain couples TRBV30 to TRBJ2-7, with 7 bases that match TRBD2. Trimming took 1 base from V and 5 from J; bases not matched to a gene: 5. The length of the CDR3 is 13 residues. Germline V gives CDR1 GTSNPN, CDR2 SVGIG (reference sequence). The CDR3 DNA reads as TGTGCCTGGAGTGAGCGGGGCCCCCACGAGCAGTACTTC. Its translation is CAWSERGPHEQYF. The entire variable domain, with the rest obtained from reference TRBV30 and TRBJ2-7, is as follows: SQTIHQWPATLVQPVGSPLSLECTVEGTSNPNLYWYRQAAGRGLQLLFYSVGIGQISSEVPQNLSASRPQDRQFILSSKKLLLSDSGFYLCAWSERGPHEQYFGPGTRLTVT.

The rearrangement links TRBV7-9 to TRBJ1-4; D gene uncertain. The CDR3 length is 16 residues. CDR1 is SEHNR, CDR2 FQNEAQ, per germline (reference sequence). V was cut by 0 bases and J by 6 bases, with 14 bases left in between. CDR3 coding DNA: TGTGCCAGCAGCTTAGCGCTGCGAAAGGTGGATGAAAAACTGTTTTTT. Residues: CASSLALRKVDEKLFF.

This clone was counted a few times. The chain has TRBV5-6 and TRBJ1-2; possibly TRBD1 for D (6 bases). V lost 0 bases and J lost 7, with 19 bases in between. Germline V gene lookup returns CDR1 SGHDT and CDR2 YYEEEE. The CDR3 runs 16 residues. CDR3 sequence reads: CASSLGGTGTSVGYTF. In nucleotides, the CDR3 is TGTGCCAGCAGCTTGGGGGGAACAGGGACGTCTGTTGGCTACACCTTC.

In this sample, this clone turned up a few times. The chain carries TRBV14 and TRBJ1-1; possibly TRBD1 for D (6 bases). Germline CDR1 and CDR2: SGHDN and FVKESK. This CDR3 contains 17 residues. Trimming took off 0 bases at V and 3 bases at J, with 17 bases between the two ends. CDR3 amino acids: CASSQDGGVNGDTEAFF. The CDR3 nucleotides are TGTGCCAGCAGCCAAGATGGGGGCGTTAATGGGGACACTGAAGCTTTCTTT. Full variable domain (rest looked up from reference TRBV14 and TRBJ1-1): EAGVTQFPSHSVIEKGQTVTLRCDPISGHDNLYWYRRVMGKEIKFLLHFVKESKQDESGMPNNRFLAERTGGTYSTLKVQPAELEDSGVYFCASSQDGGVNGDTEAFFGQGTRLTVV.